This passage covers 32 T cell receptor beta chains from one sample sequenced in a study of T cells in Graves' hyperthyroidism and ophthalmopathy. The CDR3 regions of TCR beta were amplified from RNA transcripts. TCR CDR3 regions were first amplified by RT-PCR with HTBI primers. TCRdb processed the multiplex PCR reads anew with MiXCR; each CDR3 protein has one entry. The sample lists about 250,000 distinct CDR3 sequences, approximately 23% seen once, with around 40% in the top ten. The specimen sequenced was blood. Receptors originate from a woman between 40 and 50 years old with Graves' ophthalmopathy.

This clonotype was seen repeatedly, ten times or more. This chain joins TRBV29-1 and TRBJ1-1; D is uncertain. Trimming pared 5 bases from V and 4 bases from J, leaving 11 bases between. CDR3 length: 12 residues. CDR1 is SQVTM, CDR2 ANQGSEA, per germline. The DNA for the CDR3 is TGCAGCGTTATTGGACGGCTCACTGAAGCTTTCTTT. Translation gives CSVIGRLTEAFF.

This clonotype was picked up many times. The chain is built from TRBV3-1 and TRBJ2-5; D remains unclear. The length of the CDR3 is 15 residues. V lost 4 bases, J lost 3 bases, and 15 bases lay in between. CDR1 LGHDT and CDR2 YNNKEL come from the germline V gene (reference sequence). CDR3 amino acids: CASSLQGRREETQYF. DNA for the CDR3: TGTGCCAGCAGCCTACAAGGGCGTAGGGAAGAGACCCAGTACTTC.

The J gene is TRBJ2-3, the V gene TRBV4-1; tentatively, D is TRBD1 (5 bases). This CDR3 is 20 amino acids long. The V gene's germline CDR1 is MGHRA and CDR2 YSYEKL. The germline V and J ends were trimmed by 2 bases and 2 bases, with 26 bases remaining between them. CDR3 nucleotides: TGCGCCAGCAGCCAACCCGCTTTAGTGAGAGTAGGGGCCTCCACAGATACGCAGTATTTT. Amino acids: CASSQPALVRVGASTDTQYF.

This clonotype was recorded at least ten times. V gene TRBV30 combines with J gene TRBJ2-5; 7 bases are a match to TRBD1. Germline loops: CDR1 GTSNPN, CDR2 SVGIG (reference sequence). The CDR3 length is 15 residues. V lost 5 bases and J lost 5; bases outside the gene matches: 14. CDR3 region: CAWRRGGRLGETQYF. The CDR3 DNA sequence: TGTGCCTGGCGCCGAGGGGGCAGGCTAGGGGAGACCCAGTACTTC.

This clonotype occurred many times. Mismatch with germline at one junction end may stem from a read error. This chain connects TRBV6-1 to TRBJ2-7; 9 bases are a match to TRBD1. From germline, CDR1 is MNHNS and CDR2 SASEGT. The CDR3 is 16 amino acids. CDR3 DNA sequence: TGTGCCAGCAGCCCTATAACCGGGACAGGGATGTCAGACAACCACTTC. Its translation is CASSPITGTGMSDNHF.

The gene calls are TRBV20-1 and TRBJ1-2; D is undetermined. The CDR3 loop spans 15 amino acids. V was clipped by 0 bases and J by 0 bases, with 11 bases between them. Germline CDR1 is DFQATT and CDR2 is SNEGSKA (reference sequence). CDR3 sequence: CSARERRYANYGYTF. DNA for the CDR3: TGCAGTGCTAGAGAGAGGAGATACGCTAACTATGGCTACACCTTC.

This chain links TRBV6-1 with TRBJ2-7, with D maybe TRBD2 (6 bases). The CDR3 consists of 13 residues. V was shortened by 9 bases and J by 0 bases, with 12 bases between the two germline ends. Germline lookup yields CDR1 MNHNS and CDR2 SASEGT. DNA of the CDR3: TGTGCCAGTTCGCACGGGAGCTCCTACGAGCAGTACTTC. Translating it yields CASSHGSSYEQYF.

This chain connects TRBV20-1 to TRBJ2-7; 15 nucleotides align to TRBD2. Germline V gives CDR1 DFQATT, CDR2 SNEGSKA (reference sequence). The junction had 8 bases not matched to a gene; V was cut back by 6 bases and J by 5 bases. The CDR3 spans 15 residues. The CDR3 sequence: CSALGLAGGSHEQYF. The CDR3 DNA sequence: TGCAGTGCCTTGGGACTAGCGGGAGGTTCCCACGAGCAGTACTTC.

Ten or more counts support this clonotype. The CDR3 does not close with the conserved phenylalanine or tryptophan, likely indicating a read error. The chain uses TRBV12-3 or TRBV12-4 and TRBJ2-7; D is unclear. The CDR3 covers 11 residues. Between the trimmed V and J ends, which lost 8 bases and 3 bases, there was a span of 8 bases. The CDR3 sequence is CASGPLYEQYS. The CDR3 DNA sequence: TGTGCCAGCGGACCCCTCTACGAGCAGTACTCC.

Ten or more counts support this clonotype. This sequence joins TRBV7-8 and TRBJ1-5, with 9 positions matching TRBD1. The V and J ends lost 5 bases and 4 bases, in that order; junction bases with no gene match: 6. Germline V gene data show CDR1 as SGHVS and CDR2 as FQNEAQ. This CDR3 has 15 amino acids. Here the CDR3 reads CASSPGTGRNQPQHF. The CDR3 DNA sequence: TGTGCCAGCAGCCCTGGGACAGGGAGGAATCAGCCCCAGCATTTT. Variable domain in full (rest from reference TRBV7-8 and TRBJ1-5): GAGVSQSPRYKVAKRGQDVALRCDPISGHVSLFWYQQALGQGPEFLTYFQNEAQLDKSGLPSDRFFAERPEGSVSTLKIQRTQQEDSAVYLCASSPGTGRNQPQHFGDGTRLSIL.

The V and J genes are TRBV6-1 and TRBJ2-7; 8 nucleotides align to TRBD2. The length of the CDR3 is 14 residues. Germline V gene lookup returns CDR1 MNHNS and CDR2 SASEGT. V was clipped by 7 bases and J by 5 bases; unmatched bases: 10. The DNA of the CDR3 is TGTGCCAGCACTCGGACCGGGAGGGTTAACGAGCAGTACTTC. Its protein product is CASTRTGRVNEQYF.

This clonotype was counted ten times or more. A junction boundary mismatches the germline segment, possibly from a read error. The rearrangement uses TRBV18 and TRBJ1-1; 9 nucleotides align to TRBD1. Germline loops: CDR1 KGHSH, CDR2 LQKENI. This CDR3 has 14 residues. The CDR3 region is CASSATGGNAEAFF. The CDR3 nucleotides read TGTGCCAGCTCGGCGACAGGGGGGAACGCTGAAGCTTTCTTT.

The chain carries TRBV9 and TRBJ2-7, with D maybe TRBD1 (6 bases). The CDR3 runs to 15 residues. The germline V gene has CDR1 SGDLS and CDR2 YYNGEE. Trimming took off 7 bases at V and 6 bases at J, with 23 bases between the two ends. As DNA, the CDR3 is TGTGCCAGCGCGCAAGAACCGGGACATGGGTTCGAGCAGTACTTC. Protein product: CASAQEPGHGFEQYF.

This clonotype was picked up one time. V gene TRBV13 combines with J gene TRBJ1-2; possible D gene TRBD1, 6 bases. CDR1 is PRHDT, CDR2 FYEKMQ, per germline (reference sequence). The V gene lost 6 bases and the J gene lost 2 bases, with 13 bases spanning the gap. The CDR3 is made up of 14 amino acids. The CDR3 is CASSPGDTNYGYTF. CDR3 nucleotides: TGTGCCAGCAGTCCCGGGGACACCAACTATGGCTACACCTTC.

This clonotype was found many times. A much larger clone differs by one base, so this may be a read error. The chain carries TRBV20-1 and TRBJ1-5; D not certain. V lost 1 base, J lost 3 bases, and 7 bases lay in between. Germline CDR1 reads DFQATT; CDR2 reads SNEGSKA (reference sequence). The CDR3 runs 13 residues. This chain's CDR3 is CSARASLNQPQHF. The CDR3 coding sequence is TGCAGTGCTAGAGCGTCCCTCAATCAGCCCCAGCATTTT.

In its sample, this clonotype was seen many times. The CDR3 sequence is CSVGDNSYEQYF. The DNA of the CDR3 is TGCAGCGTTGGCGACAACTCCTACGAGCAGTACTTC. The chain combines TRBV29-1 with TRBJ2-7; D ambiguous. The V end lost 4 bases, the J end lost 0 bases, and 7 bases lay between the germline ends. Germline CDR1 is SQVTM and CDR2 is ANQGSEA. CDR3 length equals 12 residues.

The table lists this clonotype with a few counts. The chain employs TRBV20-1 and TRBJ2-7, with 13 positions matching TRBD2. V shed 6 bases and J 2 bases; nucleotides not matched to a gene: 7. The CDR3 sequence is 15 residues long. Germline V gene lookup returns CDR1 DFQATT and CDR2 SNEGSKA (reference sequence). The CDR3 nucleotides are TGCAGTGCCTCTATGGGGACTAGCGGGGCCTACGAGCAGTACTTC. This encodes CSASMGTSGAYEQYF.

This clonotype occurred a few times. A junction end diverges from the germline sequence, so it may reflect a read error. The chain combines TRBV11-2 with TRBJ1-5; D not resolved. Germline V gene sequence: CDR1 SGHAT, CDR2 FQNNGV. CDR3 length: 16 amino acids. CDR3 in amino acids: CASSLGWLGMDQPQLF. The CDR3 region has the DNA TGTGCCAGCAGCTTAGGATGGCTAGGGATGGATCAGCCCCAGCTTTTT.

This clonotype occurred a few times. The chain is built from TRBV28 and TRBJ2-4; 10 bases fit TRBD1. With V trimmed by 6 bases and J by 6 bases, 11 bases remained unmatched. Germline V gene data show CDR1 as MDHEN and CDR2 as SYDVKM. The CDR3 loop spans 16 amino acids. The DNA for the CDR3 is TGTGCCAGCAGCCATGACAGGGGGCGCTTGGGAAACATTCAGTACTTC. It is translated as CASSHDRGRLGNIQYF.

Ten or more counts support this clonotype. The rearrangement uses TRBV30 and TRBJ1-1, with no clear D. The CDR3 sequence is 14 residues long. The V gene's germline CDR1 is GTSNPN and CDR2 SVGIG (reference sequence). Trimming removed 5 bases from V and 1 base from J, with 14 bases in between. CDR3: CAWGPPWGNTEAFF. The CDR3 region has the DNA TGTGCCTGGGGACCCCCTTGGGGGAACACTGAAGCTTTCTTT.

This clonotype was observed once. DNA for the CDR3: TGTGCCAGCAGGAAAACTGGGGACTATTCACCCCTCCACTTT. Residues: CASRKTGDYSPLHF. The V gene is TRBV6-2 or TRBV6-3, the J gene TRBJ1-6, with D perhaps TRBD1 (5 bases). From germline, CDR1 is MNHEY and CDR2 SVGEGT. The CDR3 is 14 amino acids. V was shortened by 6 bases and J by 8 bases, with 14 bases between the two germline ends.

This clonotype was picked up many times. The V and J genes are TRBV29-1 and TRBJ2-7; 8 nucleotides line up with TRBD2. Germline V gene data show CDR1 as SQVTM and CDR2 as ANQGSEA. This CDR3 contains 13 residues. J gave up 2 bases and V 6 bases, and 6 bases lay outside the gene matches. The CDR3 sequence is CSVPGSGAYEQYF. In DNA form, the CDR3 reads TGCAGCGTCCCGGGTAGCGGGGCCTACGAGCAGTACTTC.

This clonotype occurred a few times. V gene TRBV10-3 combines with J gene TRBJ1-2; D perhaps matches TRBD1 (5 bases). Germline CDR1 is ENHRY and CDR2 is SYGVKD. The CDR3 is made up of 15 amino acids. Trimming took 5 bases from V and 0 from J, leaving 13 bases between them. As DNA, the CDR3 is TGTGCCATCAGTTGGGACGGATCCTCTAACTATGGCTACACCTTC. Translated, it gives CAISWDGSSNYGYTF.

This clonotype was counted many times. The chain couples TRBV30 to TRBJ2-7, with 7 bases that match TRBD2. V was pared by 0 bases and J by 5 bases, with 4 bases of the junction left unmatched. The CDR3 is made up of 13 amino acids. Germline CDR1 is GTSNPN and CDR2 is SVGIG (reference sequence). DNA for the CDR3: TGTGCCTGGAGTGTAAGCGGGAATGACGAGCAGTACTTC. Protein product: CAWSVSGNDEQYF.

This clonotype occurred many times. V usage is TRBV2 and J usage is TRBJ1-1; perhaps TRBD1 as D (5 bases). V was pared by 8 bases and J by 6 bases, with 10 bases between. This CDR3 contains 11 residues. In germline, CDR1 is SNHLY, CDR2 FYNNEI. CDR3 in amino acids: CASGGYAEAFF. CDR3 nucleotide sequence: TGTGCCAGCGGGGGGTACGCTGAAGCTTTCTTT.

This chain uses TRBV28 with TRBJ2-7; 10 bases match TRBD1. The CDR3 runs to 19 residues. V was pared by 6 bases and J by 0 bases, with 17 bases of the junction left unmatched. Germline loops: CDR1 MDHEN, CDR2 SYDVKM. The CDR3 nucleotides read TGTGCCAGCAGCCAAATTCCCGGGACAGGGGCCTCCACCTCCTACGAGCAGTACTTC. As protein: CASSQIPGTGASTSYEQYF.

This clonotype was detected ten times or more. This chain connects TRBV28 to TRBJ1-1, with TRBD1 as a possible D gene (6 bases). Germline V gene sequence: CDR1 MDHEN, CDR2 SYDVKM. This CDR3 region has 13 residues. Here the CDR3 reads CAGGEGPNTEAFF. DNA of the CDR3: TGTGCAGGGGGTGAGGGCCCGAACACTGAAGCTTTCTTT.

This clonotype has at least ten counts. The chain has TRBV7-6 and TRBJ1-3, with unresolved D. The V end was cut by 5 bases, the J end by 4 bases, with 15 bases between. The CDR3 runs 15 residues. Germline lookup yields CDR1 SGHVS and CDR2 FNYEAQ. The CDR3 is CASSPLERGGNTIYF. In nucleotides, the CDR3 is TGTGCCAGCAGCCCCTTAGAGAGAGGGGGAAACACCATATATTTT.

This clonotype has a handful of counts. V usage is TRBV29-1 and J usage is TRBJ2-7; 9 nucleotides align to TRBD1. V shed 6 bases, J shed 6 bases, and the junction held 9 bases outside the gene matches. CDR1 SQVTM and CDR2 ANQGSEA come from the germline V gene. CDR3 length: 13 residues. CDR3 loop: CSVDGTGMGEQYF. CDR3 sequence (DNA): TGCAGCGTGGACGGGACAGGGATGGGCGAGCAGTACTTC.

This clonotype was seen at least ten times. The CDR3 is CASSLVGLAVNIQYF. The DNA for the CDR3 is TGTGCCAGCAGTTTAGTGGGACTAGCGGTAAACATTCAGTACTTC. The chain couples TRBV28 to TRBJ2-4; TRBD2 matches 11 bases. The CDR3 consists of 15 residues. Germline assignment: CDR1 MDHEN and CDR2 SYDVKM. V lost 2 bases and J lost 6; bases outside the gene matches: 3.

This clonotype was seen many times. The rearrangement links TRBV10-2 to TRBJ1-2; D might be TRBD1 (5 bases). The CDR3 extends over 11 amino acids. Trimming removed 7 bases at V and 5 bases at J, with 8 bases between. Germline V lookup: CDR1 WSHSY, CDR2 SAAADI. CDR3 in DNA: TGCGCCAGCACCCAGGGATATGGCTACACCTTC. This gives the protein CASTQGYGYTF.

The table lists this clonotype with many counts. The V call is TRBV7-2, the J call TRBJ2-7; a weak D match, TRBD1 (6 bases). The CDR3 consists of 13 residues. Per the germline V gene, CDR1 is SGHTA and CDR2 is FQGNSA. Trimming removed 4 bases at V and 7 bases at J, with 14 bases between. The CDR3 sequence is CASSSTGLDEQYF. Here the CDR3 DNA reads TGTGCCAGCAGCTCTACAGGGTTAGATGAGCAGTACTTC.